Below, 18 T cell receptor beta chains from the same sample are listed, as sequenced in a study of blood T cell repertoires in COVID-19. This table comes from immunoSEQ multiplex PCR, and its TCRdb copy is limited to in-frame clones, with some not included. The sample lists roughly 80,000 clones, about 85% occurring once. Sequencing was done on a sample of peripheral blood. The source of these receptors is a woman aged 70-85 years with acute or convalescent COVID-19.

The chain couples TRBV6-4 to TRBJ2-1; possible D gene TRBD1, 5 bases. Germline CDR1 is MRHNA and CDR2 is SNTAGT. The V end lost 3 bases, the J end lost 1 base, and 10 bases lay between the germline ends. The CDR3 spans 15 residues. CDR3 residues: CASSEKGASYNEQFF. The DNA for the CDR3 is TGTGCCAGCAGTGAGAAAGGGGCTTCCTACAATGAGCAGTTCTTC.

This sequence joins TRBV28 and TRBJ2-2; maybe TRBD2 (6 bases). CDR3 length equals 17 residues. Germline CDR1 MDHEN, CDR2 SYDVKM. With 4 bases removed from V and 0 bases from J, the gap between germline ends came to 15 bases. CDR3 in amino acids: CASSSPLTGANTGELFF. CDR3 nucleotide sequence: TGTGCCAGCAGTTCCCCCTTAACGGGGGCGAACACCGGGGAGCTGTTTTTT.

This chain joins TRBV6-2 or TRBV6-3 and TRBJ2-3; possible D gene TRBD2, 5 bases. CDR1 and CDR2 from the germline V gene are MNHEY and SVGEGT. Trimming stripped 2 bases from V and 3 bases from J, with 9 bases between. The CDR3 extends over 14 amino acids. For the CDR3, the DNA is TGTGCCAGCAGTTACGCTCCGGGGACAGATACGCAGTATTTT. Protein sequence: CASSYAPGTDTQYF.

The genes are TRBV28 and TRBJ2-1; D might be TRBD2 (5 bases). The V end was cut by 8 bases, the J end by 0 bases, with 14 bases between. Germline V gene data show CDR1 as MDHEN and CDR2 as SYDVKM. The CDR3 is 15 amino acids. CDR3 sequence (DNA): TGTGCCAGCGAGATTCGGGGTTTCTCCTACAATGAGCAGTTCTTC. It codes for CASEIRGFSYNEQFF.

The chain links TRBV21-1 to TRBJ1-3; no DNA check was done on the table's D call, TRBD1. TRBV21-1 constitutes a pseudogene. The CDR3 runs to 16 residues. CDR3 amino acids: CASSKVTSHSGNTIYF. In DNA form, the CDR3 reads TGTGCCAGCAGCAAAGTGACATCCCACTCTGGAAACACCATATATTTT.

This clone was seen more than once but under ten times. The chain's CDR3 is CASSFLGRANYGYTF. For the CDR3, the DNA is TGTGCCAGCAGCTTTCTAGGCAGAGCTAACTATGGCTACACCTTC. The V call is TRBV13, the J call TRBJ1-2; D uncertain. The length of the CDR3 is 15 residues. CDR1 is PRHDT and CDR2 is FYEKMQ in the germline V gene (reference sequence). V gave up 3 bases and J gave up 0 bases, with 11 bases separating them.

V and J are TRBV27 and TRBJ1-6; 7 positions agree with TRBD1. Germline V gene lookup returns CDR1 MNHEY and CDR2 SMNVEV (reference sequence). V lost 4 bases to trimming and J lost 3 bases; unmatched junction nucleotides: 3. CDR3 length: 15 amino acids. The CDR3 is CASSSRDSYNSPLHF. The DNA for the CDR3 is TGTGCCAGCAGTTCTCGGGACAGCTATAATTCACCCCTCCACTTT.

This clone was recorded a few times. The J gene is TRBJ1-2, the V gene TRBV19; D unresolved. Germline CDR1 is LNHDA and CDR2 is SQIVND (reference sequence). Trimming pared 3 bases from V and 4 bases from J, leaving 9 bases between. The CDR3 covers 13 residues. The CDR3 nucleotides read TGTGCCAGTAGTATTGCACAGCCCTATGGCTACACCTTC. Protein product: CASSIAQPYGYTF.

The V call is TRBV5-1, the J call TRBJ1-1, with D possibly being TRBD1 (6 bases). The germline gives CDR1 SGHRS, CDR2 YFSETQ. V lost 3 bases and J 1 base, leaving 10 bases between the germline ends. There are 14 residues in the CDR3. CDR3 nucleotide sequence: TGCGCCAGCAGCTCAGGGGCGACGAACACTGAAGCTTTCTTT. This gives the protein CASSSGATNTEAFF.

This rearrangement joins TRBV7-9 to TRBJ2-1; D remains ambiguous. The CDR3 covers 13 residues. Germline CDR1 and CDR2: SEHNR and FQNEAQ (reference sequence). The V end was cut by 5 bases, the J end by 8 bases, with 13 bases between. The CDR3 sequence is CASSHISADEQFF. CDR3 DNA sequence: TGTGCCAGCAGCCATATATCGGCGGATGAGCAGTTCTTC.

The chain employs TRBV7-2 and TRBJ1-5, with 7 bases fitting TRBD1. The trim removed 6 bases at V and 4 bases at J, leaving 9 bases unmatched. Germline V CDR1 and CDR2: SGHTA, FQGNSA. CDR3 length: 15 residues. CDR3 coding DNA: TGTGCCAGCAGGCTTACCGGGACAGTTAATCAGCCCCAGCATTTT. It yields the protein CASRLTGTVNQPQHF.

The chain couples TRBV2 to TRBJ1-2, with D possibly being TRBD1 (6 bases). The germline V and J ends were trimmed by 8 bases and 4 bases, with 8 bases remaining between them. This CDR3 has 11 residues. The germline V gene has CDR1 SNHLY and CDR2 FYNNEI. CDR3 in amino acids: CASSGAYGYTF. DNA of the CDR3: TGTGCCAGCTCAGGGGCCTATGGCTACACCTTC.

This clone was observed a handful of times. The chain links TRBV5-4 to TRBJ1-6; D is ambiguous. V shed 4 bases and J shed 0 bases, with 5 bases lying between them. Germline CDR1 and CDR2: SGHNT and YYREEE (reference sequence). This CDR3 spans 14 amino acids. CDR3 loop: CASSVYSYNSPLHF. The CDR3 coding sequence is TGTGCCAGCAGCGTTTACTCCTATAATTCACCCCTCCACTTT. The complete variable domain, with remaining parts taken from reference TRBV5-4 and TRBJ1-6, reads ETGVTQSPTHLIKTRGQQVTLRCSSQSGHNTVSWYQQALGQGPQFIFQYYREEENGRGNFPPRFSGLQFPNYSSELNVNALELDDSALYLCASSVYSYNSPLHFGNGTRLTVT.

The rearrangement uses TRBV7-2 and TRBJ1-4; TRBD1 agrees at 10 bases. The V and J ends lost 5 bases and 13 bases, in that order; junction bases with no gene match: 13. The CDR3 has 15 residues. Germline CDR1 and CDR2: SGHTA and FQGNSA. The CDR3 DNA follows: TGTGCCAGCAGCGTTGGGACAGGGGTCCCCGTGGGACTGTTTTTT. It encodes CASSVGTGVPVGLFF.

The V and J genes are TRBV10-3 and TRBJ1-3; possible D gene TRBD1, 6 bases. Germline CDR1 and CDR2: ENHRY and SYGVKD. CDR3 size: 14 residues. V was shortened by 2 bases and J by 4 bases, with 9 bases between the two germline ends. CDR3 amino acids: CAISERDIGNTIYF. In nucleotides, the CDR3 is TGTGCCATCAGTGAGCGGGACATAGGAAACACCATATATTTT.

CDR3 protein: CASSLEAGREQYV. The CDR3 coding sequence is TGCGCCAGCAGCTTGGAAGCAGGTCGGGAGCAGTACGTC. V usage is TRBV5-1 and J usage is TRBJ2-7; D is uncertain. CDR3 length: 13 residues. V was clipped by 0 bases and J by 7 bases, with 11 bases between them. Germline V gives CDR1 SGHRS, CDR2 YFSETQ.

The V call is TRBV19, the J call TRBJ2-3; 8 nucleotides agree with TRBD2. The CDR3 runs to 14 residues. The J segment lost 4 bases and the V segment lost 5 bases, leaving 5 bases of the junction unmatched. Germline loops: CDR1 LNHDA, CDR2 SQIVND (reference sequence). The CDR3 coding sequence is TGTGCCAGTAGTGCGGGGGGTTCGGCAGATACGCAGTATTTT. It encodes CASSAGGSADTQYF.

V is TRBV12-3 or TRBV12-4 and J is TRBJ1-2; the D gene is possibly TRBD1 (5 bases). The CDR3 length is 12 residues. V lost 6 bases and J lost 8, with 13 bases in between. CDR3 nucleotide sequence: TGTGCCAGCAGCTCTTCAGGGAGGGGCTACACCTTC. Residues: CASSSSGRGYTF.